This T cell receptor (beta chain) was sequenced for a study of cytomegalovirus exposure and HLA in healthy donors. Remarks on this clone: This same CDR3 is encoded by further DNA sequences in the sample.

This CDR3 is 11 amino acids long. V was shortened by 0 bases and J by 7 bases, with 4 bases between the two germline ends. Germline assignment: CDR1 SGHDT and CDR2 YYEEEE. PCR used 60 Vbeta primers and 13 Jbeta primers. Original handling: An analysis performed later counted around 80 million unique TCR beta chains (roughly 11 million of them shared). This table comes from immunoSEQ multiplex PCR, and its TCRdb copy is limited to in-frame clones, with some not included. V and J calls plus clone size are reproduced from that table; the DNA served to infer D and trimming. The sample has about 120,000 clones; over 60% are singletons.

The sequence derives from a man between 18 and 35 years old in good health and CMV-seropositive. The chain has TRBV5-6 and TRBJ1-2; D not certain. Material for sequencing was PBMCs. The CDR3 here is CASSLGGGYTF. The CDR3 bases are TGTGCCAGCAGCTTGGGCGGTGGCTACACCTTC.